The next 23 T cell receptor beta chains were all read from a single sample in a study of a mutant IDH1 vaccine in newly diagnosed glioma. Measured with immunoSEQ multiplex PCR; TCRdb has only the in-frame clones, and not every one. The data contain 55,000 to 70,000 clones, 79% of them singletons. Time point specified: baseline, week 1 (first vaccination visit). Treatment defined: pre-vaccination baseline after standard-of-care therapy. The sequenced sample was PBMCs, obtained from a glioma patient treated with radiotherapy, temozolomide or both. These receptors were taken from a man over 45 with glioma.

This sequence joins TRBV6-6 and TRBJ2-5; 12 nucleotides align to TRBD2. The CDR3 covers 15 residues. Germline CDR1 reads MNHNY; CDR2 reads SVGAGI (reference sequence). With V trimmed by 6 bases and J by 4 bases, 6 bases remained unmatched. The chain's CDR3 is CASSPLTSGGETQYF. DNA of the CDR3: TGTGCCAGCAGCCCACTGACTAGCGGGGGAGAGACCCAGTACTTC.

J is TRBJ1-5 and V is TRBV19; D gene unclear. The V gene's germline CDR1 is LNHDA and CDR2 SQIVND (reference sequence). This CDR3 region has 18 residues. Trimming shortened V by 5 bases and J by 1 base, and 21 bases separated the two germline ends. In DNA, the CDR3 is TGTGCCAGTAGTCCCGGAGCCGTAAAGGCGCCGAGCAATCAGCCCCAGCATTTT. Protein: CASSPGAVKAPSNQPQHF.

V is TRBV7-8 and J is TRBJ1-5; 9 positions match TRBD1. V shed 4 bases and J 3 bases; nucleotides not matched to a gene: 4. The CDR3 totals 15 residues. CDR1 and CDR2 (germline): SGHVS, FQNEAQ. DNA of the CDR3: TGTGCCAGCAGCTGGGGGACAGGGAACAATCAGCCCCAGCATTTT. Residues: CASSWGTGNNQPQHF.

The chain uses TRBV30 and TRBJ2-3; D gene ambiguous. Germline V gene sequence: CDR1 GTSNPN, CDR2 SVGIG (reference sequence). V was shortened by 5 bases and J by 1 base, with 7 bases between the two germline ends. The CDR3 covers 12 residues. CDR3 coding DNA: TGTGCCTGGGGACGGGGCACAGATACGCAGTATTTT. Amino acids: CAWGRGTDTQYF.

The rearrangement joins TRBV30 to TRBJ2-5; 7 nucleotides align to TRBD1. This CDR3 is 15 amino acids long. CDR1 is GTSNPN, CDR2 SVGIG, per germline (reference sequence). The trim removed 1 base at V and 1 base at J, leaving 6 bases unmatched. The CDR3 DNA is TGTGCCTGGAGTGACCTGGGACAGATCCAAGAGACCCAGTACTTC. Encoded protein: CAWSDLGQIQETQYF.

This clone has just a few counts. CDR3 in DNA: TGTGCCTGGAGTGTAAAGGGCAGGACATACACTGAAGCTTTCTTT. It is translated as CAWSVKGRTYTEAFF. The chain joins TRBV30 to TRBJ1-1; D is perhaps TRBD1 (5 bases). There are 15 residues in the CDR3. The germline CDR1 and CDR2 sequences are GTSNPN and SVGIG (reference sequence). V lost 0 bases and J 3 bases, leaving 14 bases between the germline ends.

V and J are TRBV6-5 and TRBJ2-2; D gene unclear. The CDR3 consists of 12 residues. Trimming pared 5 bases from V and 4 bases from J, leaving 5 bases between. Germline V gene sequence: CDR1 MNHEY, CDR2 SVGAGI. The CDR3 nucleotides are TGTGCCAGCAGTCAATTCACCGGGGAGCTGTTTTTT. Protein sequence: CASSQFTGELFF.

J is TRBJ2-1 and V is TRBV9, with a tentative D call TRBD1 (5 bases). The length of the CDR3 is 14 residues. V was clipped by 4 bases and J by 0 bases, with 8 bases between them. Germline V gives CDR1 SGDLS, CDR2 YYNGEE. CDR3 protein: CASSWGSSYNEQFF. The CDR3 DNA is TGTGCCAGCAGCTGGGGCAGCTCCTACAATGAGCAGTTCTTC.

The rearrangement joins TRBV30 to TRBJ2-1, with D tentatively TRBD1 or TRBD2 (5 bases each). Looked up from germline, CDR1 is GTSNPN and CDR2 is SVGIG (reference sequence). The CDR3 is 14 residues long. V was pared by 4 bases and J by 4 bases, with 14 bases between. The CDR3 reads CAWIRGPGYNEQFF. CDR3 bases: TGTGCCTGGATACGGGGACCAGGTTACAATGAGCAGTTCTTC.

The J gene is TRBJ2-2, the V gene TRBV9; D is perhaps TRBD1 or TRBD2 (5 bases each). The CDR3 loop spans 15 amino acids. The V gene's germline CDR1 is SGDLS and CDR2 YYNGEE. V was shortened by 3 bases and J by 1 base, with 10 bases between the two germline ends. The CDR3 region is CASSDRDLNTGELFF. The CDR3 coding sequence is TGTGCCAGCAGCGACCGGGACCTGAACACCGGGGAGCTGTTTTTT.

V is TRBV2 and J is TRBJ2-1, with D tentatively TRBD1 (6 bases). This CDR3 has 15 residues. Germline V gene lookup returns CDR1 SNHLY and CDR2 FYNNEI. V shed 9 bases and J shed 5 bases, with 20 bases lying between them. As DNA, the CDR3 is TGTGCCAGTCCCGAGAGGCAGGGGAAGGACAATGAGCAGTTCTTC. Its translation is CASPERQGKDNEQFF.

The CDR3 sequence: CASSSLDRALEGYTF. As DNA, the CDR3 is TGCGCCAGCAGTTCTCTAGACAGGGCCCTCGAGGGCTACACCTTC. The V call is TRBV5-1, the J call TRBJ1-2, with 7 bases fitting TRBD1. V lost 5 bases and J lost 8; bases outside the gene matches: 15. Germline lookup yields CDR1 SGHRS and CDR2 YFSETQ. The CDR3 runs 15 residues.

This chain links TRBV25-1 with TRBJ1-3; D uncertain. Germline values: CDR1 MGHDK, CDR2 SYGVNS. V lost 4 bases, J lost 11 bases, and 21 bases lay in between. This CDR3 is 15 amino acids long. In DNA, the CDR3 is TGTGCCAGCAGTGCACCAGGCGTCCCTGTGGGTCCCATATATTTT. Translating gives CASSAPGVPVGPIYF.

This sequence joins TRBV4-1 and TRBJ2-3, with a tentative D call TRBD1 (6 bases). The CDR3 totals 18 residues. V lost 1 base and J lost 0, with 17 bases in between. Germline V gene lookup returns CDR1 MGHRA and CDR2 YSYEKL. The CDR3 DNA reads as TGCGCCAGCAGCCAAGGGGGATGGCAGGGGCCTAGCACAGATACGCAGTATTTT. Amino acid sequence: CASSQGGWQGPSTDTQYF.

The rearrangement uses TRBV6-6 and TRBJ1-2; 11 bases line up with TRBD1. The germline V gene encodes CDR1 MNHNY and CDR2 SVGAGI (reference sequence). V gave up 7 bases and J gave up 8 bases; unmatched junction bases: 9. The CDR3 totals 14 residues. The CDR3 sequence is CASTPPGQGGGYTF. The CDR3 coding sequence is TGTGCCAGCACTCCCCCGGGACAGGGGGGAGGCTACACCTTC.

V is TRBV7-3 and J is TRBJ2-5; TRBD2 aligns across 12 bases. The CDR3 is 15 residues long. CDR1 SGHTA and CDR2 FQGTGA come from the germline V gene. Germline trimming cut 5 bases from V and 1 base from J; bases unmatched to any gene: 2. CDR3 nucleotide sequence: TGTGCCAGCAGCATGGGACTAGCGGGCCAAGAGACCCAGTACTTC. Its translation: CASSMGLAGQETQYF.

The chain combines TRBV6-5 with TRBJ1-4, with D possibly matching TRBD1 (6 bases). The CDR3 contains 14 residues. The germline V gene encodes CDR1 MNHEY and CDR2 SVGAGI. V lost 0 bases to trimming and J lost 7 bases, with 9 bases between them. Here the CDR3 DNA reads TGTGCCAGCAGTTACTCGAGAGGGGGTGAAAAACTGTTTTTT. It codes for CASSYSRGGEKLFF.

This clone was seen only a few times. In nucleotides, the CDR3 is TGTGCCAGCAGCCCTACGGTGGGCAAAAATGAAAAACTGTTTTTT. Residues: CASSPTVGKNEKLFF. This chain links TRBV6-5 with TRBJ1-4; D call uncertain. The CDR3 consists of 15 residues. V lost 6 bases and J lost 5, with 16 bases in between. Germline assignment: CDR1 MNHEY and CDR2 SVGAGI.

This clone was found once. CDR3 nucleotides: TGCGCCAGCAGCTCCGGACAGGGGTGGGCAGATACGCAGTATTTT. Encoded protein: CASSSGQGWADTQYF. The gene calls are TRBV5-1 and TRBJ2-3; TRBD1 agrees at 9 bases. V lost 3 bases, J lost 4 bases, and 6 bases stayed unmatched. CDR1 is SGHRS, CDR2 YFSETQ, per germline. This CDR3 is 15 amino acids long.

The chain has TRBV20-1 and TRBJ1-2, with D possibly being TRBD1 (6 bases). The CDR3 is made up of 11 amino acids. Germline CDR1 is DFQATT and CDR2 is SNEGSKA (reference sequence). V lost 7 bases to trimming and J lost 2 bases, with 8 bases between them. The CDR3 DNA reads TGCAGTGGGACAGACAACTATGGCTACACCTTC. Translating gives CSGTDNYGYTF.

This clone was seen a few times. This CDR3 reads CASSRDSSGANVLTF. CDR3 in DNA: TGTGCCAGCAGCCGAGACAGTTCTGGGGCCAACGTCCTGACTTTC. The chain joins TRBV6-5 to TRBJ2-6; the D gene is possibly TRBD1 (5 bases). Trimming shortened V by 6 bases and J by 1 base, and 10 bases separated the two germline ends. In germline, CDR1 is MNHEY, CDR2 SVGAGI. The CDR3 is made up of 15 amino acids.

The chain joins TRBV4-1 to TRBJ1-1, with 8 bases fitting TRBD1. The V segment lost 1 base and the J segment 5 bases; nucleotides outside the gene matches: 6. The CDR3 extends over 15 amino acids. Germline assignment: CDR1 MGHRA and CDR2 YSYEKL. For the CDR3, the DNA is TGCGCCAGCAGCCAAGGGTCCAGGGGGCATACTGAAGCTTTCTTT. It translates to CASSQGSRGHTEAFF.

This clone was counted between two and nine times. CDR3 DNA sequence: TGTGCCTGGAGTCCAGAAGGGATCTCCCTCCACTTT. Residues: CAWSPEGISLHF. This chain joins TRBV30 and TRBJ1-6; D ambiguous. CDR3 size: 12 residues. The ends were cut back, 2 bases at V and 14 bases at J, with 13 bases in the middle. Germline lookup yields CDR1 GTSNPN and CDR2 SVGIG (reference sequence).